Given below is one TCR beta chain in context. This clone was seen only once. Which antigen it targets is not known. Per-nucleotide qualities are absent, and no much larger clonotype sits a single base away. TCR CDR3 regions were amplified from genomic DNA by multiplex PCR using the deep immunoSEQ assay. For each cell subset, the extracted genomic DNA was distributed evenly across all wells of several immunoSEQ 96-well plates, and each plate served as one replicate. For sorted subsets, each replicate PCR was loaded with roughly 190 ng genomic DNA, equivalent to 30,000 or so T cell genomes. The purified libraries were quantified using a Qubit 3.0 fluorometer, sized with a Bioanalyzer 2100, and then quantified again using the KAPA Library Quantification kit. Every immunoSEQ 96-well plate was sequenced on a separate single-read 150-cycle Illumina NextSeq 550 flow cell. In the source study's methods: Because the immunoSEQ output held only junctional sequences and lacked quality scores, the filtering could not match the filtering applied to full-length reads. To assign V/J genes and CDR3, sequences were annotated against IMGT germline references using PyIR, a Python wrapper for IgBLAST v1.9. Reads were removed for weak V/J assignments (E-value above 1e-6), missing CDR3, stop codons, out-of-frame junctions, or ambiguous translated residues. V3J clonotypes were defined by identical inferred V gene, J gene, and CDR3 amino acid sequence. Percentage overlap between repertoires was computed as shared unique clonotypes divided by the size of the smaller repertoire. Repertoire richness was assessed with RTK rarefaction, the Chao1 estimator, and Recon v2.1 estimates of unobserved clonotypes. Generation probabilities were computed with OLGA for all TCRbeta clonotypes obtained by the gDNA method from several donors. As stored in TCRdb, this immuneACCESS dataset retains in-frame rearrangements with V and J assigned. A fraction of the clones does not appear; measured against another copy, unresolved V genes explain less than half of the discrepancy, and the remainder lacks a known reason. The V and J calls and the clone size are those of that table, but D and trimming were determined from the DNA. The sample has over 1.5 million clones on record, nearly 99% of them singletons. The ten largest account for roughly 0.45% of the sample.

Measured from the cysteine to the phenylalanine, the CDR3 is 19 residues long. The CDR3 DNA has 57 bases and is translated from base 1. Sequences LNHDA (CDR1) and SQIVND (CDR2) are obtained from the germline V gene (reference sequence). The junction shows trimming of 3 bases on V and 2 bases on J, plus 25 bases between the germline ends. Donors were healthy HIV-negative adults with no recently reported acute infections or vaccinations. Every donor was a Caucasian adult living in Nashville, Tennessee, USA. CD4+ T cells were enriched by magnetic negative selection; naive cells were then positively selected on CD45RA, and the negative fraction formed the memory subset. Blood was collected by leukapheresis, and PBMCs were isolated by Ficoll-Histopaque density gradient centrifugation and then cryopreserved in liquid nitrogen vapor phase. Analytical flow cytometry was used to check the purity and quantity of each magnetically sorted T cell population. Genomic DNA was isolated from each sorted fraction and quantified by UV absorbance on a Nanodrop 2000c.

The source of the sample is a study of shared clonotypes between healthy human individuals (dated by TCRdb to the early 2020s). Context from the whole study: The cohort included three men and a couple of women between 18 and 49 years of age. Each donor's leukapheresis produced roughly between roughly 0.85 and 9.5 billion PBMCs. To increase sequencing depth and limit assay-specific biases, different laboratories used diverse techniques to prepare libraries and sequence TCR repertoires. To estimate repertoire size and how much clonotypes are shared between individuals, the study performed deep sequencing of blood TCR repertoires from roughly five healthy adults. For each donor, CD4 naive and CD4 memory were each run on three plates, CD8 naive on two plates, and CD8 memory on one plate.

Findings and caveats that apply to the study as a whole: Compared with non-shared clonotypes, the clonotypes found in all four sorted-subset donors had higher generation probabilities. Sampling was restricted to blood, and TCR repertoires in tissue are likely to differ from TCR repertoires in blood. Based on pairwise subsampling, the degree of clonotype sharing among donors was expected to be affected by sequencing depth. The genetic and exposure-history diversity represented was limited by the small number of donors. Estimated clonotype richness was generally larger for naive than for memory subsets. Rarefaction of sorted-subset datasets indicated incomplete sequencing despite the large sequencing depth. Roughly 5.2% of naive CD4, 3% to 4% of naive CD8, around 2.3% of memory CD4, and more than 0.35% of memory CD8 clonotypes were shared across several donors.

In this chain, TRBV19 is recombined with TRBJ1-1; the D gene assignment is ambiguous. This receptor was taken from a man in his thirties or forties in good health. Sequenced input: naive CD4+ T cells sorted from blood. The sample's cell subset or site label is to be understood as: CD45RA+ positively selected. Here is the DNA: TGTGCCAGTAGTATCGGCAGGAGGAATATCCGGGAACCCAACACTGAAGCTTTCTTT. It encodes CASSIGRRNIREPNTEAFF. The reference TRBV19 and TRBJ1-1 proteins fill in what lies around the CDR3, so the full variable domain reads DGGITQSPKYLFRKEGQNVTLSCEQNLNHDAMYWYRQDPGQGLRLIYYSQIVNDFQKGDIAEGYSVSREKKESFPLTVTSAQKNPTAFYLCASSIGRRNIREPNTEAFFGQGTRLTVV.